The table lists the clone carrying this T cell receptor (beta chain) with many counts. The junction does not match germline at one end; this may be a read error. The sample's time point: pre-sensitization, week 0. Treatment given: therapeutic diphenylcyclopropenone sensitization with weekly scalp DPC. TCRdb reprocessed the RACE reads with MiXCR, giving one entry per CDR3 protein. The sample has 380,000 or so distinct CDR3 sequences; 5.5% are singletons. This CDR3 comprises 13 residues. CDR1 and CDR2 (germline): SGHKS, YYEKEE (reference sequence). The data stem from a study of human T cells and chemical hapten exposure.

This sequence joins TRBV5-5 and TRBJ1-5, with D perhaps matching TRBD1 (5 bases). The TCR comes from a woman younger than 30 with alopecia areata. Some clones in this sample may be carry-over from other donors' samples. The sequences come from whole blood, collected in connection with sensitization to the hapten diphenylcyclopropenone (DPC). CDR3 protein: CASSFEGNQPQHF. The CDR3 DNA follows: TGCGCCAGCAGCTTCGAGGGGAATCAGCCCCAGCATTTT.